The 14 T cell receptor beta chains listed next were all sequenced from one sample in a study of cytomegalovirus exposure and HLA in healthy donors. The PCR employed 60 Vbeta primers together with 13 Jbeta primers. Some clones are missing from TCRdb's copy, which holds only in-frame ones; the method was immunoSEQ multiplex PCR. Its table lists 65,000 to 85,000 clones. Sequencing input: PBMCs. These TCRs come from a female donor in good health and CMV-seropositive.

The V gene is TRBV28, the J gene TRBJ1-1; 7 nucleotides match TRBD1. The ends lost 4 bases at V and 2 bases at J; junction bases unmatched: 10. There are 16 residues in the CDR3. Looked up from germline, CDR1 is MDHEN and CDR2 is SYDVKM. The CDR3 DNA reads TGTGCCAGCAGTTCCCCAGGGGGAGACCACAACACTGAAGCTTTCTTT. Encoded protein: CASSSPGGDHNTEAFF.

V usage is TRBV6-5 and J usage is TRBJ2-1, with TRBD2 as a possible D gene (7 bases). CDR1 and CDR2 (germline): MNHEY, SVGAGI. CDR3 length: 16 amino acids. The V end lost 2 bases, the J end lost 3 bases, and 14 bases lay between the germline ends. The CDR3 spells CASSYEGGAGYNEQFF. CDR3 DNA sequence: TGTGCCAGCAGTTACGAAGGGGGGGCCGGCTACAATGAGCAGTTCTTC.

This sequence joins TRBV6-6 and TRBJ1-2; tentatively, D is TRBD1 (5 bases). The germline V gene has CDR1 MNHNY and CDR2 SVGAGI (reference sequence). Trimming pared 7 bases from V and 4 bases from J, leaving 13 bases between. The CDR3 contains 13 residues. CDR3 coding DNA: TGTGCCAGCACGATAGGGGCTGGCTATGGCTACACCTTC. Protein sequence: CASTIGAGYGYTF.

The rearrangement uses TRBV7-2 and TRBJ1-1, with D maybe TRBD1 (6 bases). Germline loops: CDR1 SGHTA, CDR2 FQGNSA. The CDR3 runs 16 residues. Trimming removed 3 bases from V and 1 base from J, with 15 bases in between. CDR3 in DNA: TGTGCCAGCAGCTTTAGTGCGGGGGCTCCGAACACTGAAGCTTTCTTT. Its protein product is CASSFSAGAPNTEAFF.

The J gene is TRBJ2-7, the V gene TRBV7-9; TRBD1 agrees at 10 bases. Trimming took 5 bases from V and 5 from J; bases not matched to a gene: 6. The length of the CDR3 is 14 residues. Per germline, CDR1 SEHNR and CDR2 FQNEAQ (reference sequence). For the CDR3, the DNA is TGTGCCAGCAGCAAGGGGACAGGGGTGAACGAGCAGTACTTC. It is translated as CASSKGTGVNEQYF.

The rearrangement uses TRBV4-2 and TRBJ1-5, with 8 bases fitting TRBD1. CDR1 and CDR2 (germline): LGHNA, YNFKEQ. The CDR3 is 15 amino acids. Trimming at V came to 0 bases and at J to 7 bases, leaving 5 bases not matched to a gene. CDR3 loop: CASSQDLTGEQPQHF. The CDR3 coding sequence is TGTGCCAGCAGCCAAGATTTGACAGGGGAACAGCCCCAGCATTTT.

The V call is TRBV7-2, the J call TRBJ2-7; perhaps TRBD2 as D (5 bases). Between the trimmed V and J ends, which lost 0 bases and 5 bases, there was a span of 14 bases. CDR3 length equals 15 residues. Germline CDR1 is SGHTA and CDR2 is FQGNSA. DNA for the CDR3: TGTGCCAGCAGCTTAGCTTACGGGGTACAAGACGAGCAGTACTTC. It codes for CASSLAYGVQDEQYF.

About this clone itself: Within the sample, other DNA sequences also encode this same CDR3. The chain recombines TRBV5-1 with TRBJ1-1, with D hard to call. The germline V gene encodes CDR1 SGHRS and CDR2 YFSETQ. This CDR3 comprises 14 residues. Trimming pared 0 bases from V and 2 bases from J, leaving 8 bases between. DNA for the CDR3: TGCGCCAGCAGCTTGGACAGAGCTAACACTGAAGCTTTCTTT. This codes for CASSLDRANTEAFF.

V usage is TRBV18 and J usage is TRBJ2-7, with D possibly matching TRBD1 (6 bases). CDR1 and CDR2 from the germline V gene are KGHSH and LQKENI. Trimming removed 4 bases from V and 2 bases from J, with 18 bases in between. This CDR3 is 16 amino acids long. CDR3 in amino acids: CASSQTTGRVPYEQYF. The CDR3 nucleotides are TGTGCCAGCTCACAGACGACAGGTCGCGTTCCCTACGAGCAGTACTTC.

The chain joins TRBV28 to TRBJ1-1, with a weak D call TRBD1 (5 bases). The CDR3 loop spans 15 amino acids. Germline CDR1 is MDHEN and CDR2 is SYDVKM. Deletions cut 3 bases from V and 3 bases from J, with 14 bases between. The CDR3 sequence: CASSFGQGIYTEAFF. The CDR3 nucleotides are TGTGCCAGCAGTTTTGGGCAGGGTATTTACACTGAAGCTTTCTTT. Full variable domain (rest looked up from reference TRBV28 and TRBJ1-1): DVKVTQSSRYLVKRTGEKVFLECVQDMDHENMFWYRQDPGLGLRLIYFSYDVKMKEKGDIPEGYSVSREKKERFSLILESASTNQTSMYLCASSFGQGIYTEAFFGQGTRLTVV.

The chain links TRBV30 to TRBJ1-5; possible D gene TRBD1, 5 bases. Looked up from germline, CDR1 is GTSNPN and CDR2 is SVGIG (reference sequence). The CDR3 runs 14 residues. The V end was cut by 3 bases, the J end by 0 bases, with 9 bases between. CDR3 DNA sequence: TGTGCCTGGAGCAGGGTGGATAGCAATCAGCCCCAGCATTTT. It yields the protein CAWSRVDSNQPQHF. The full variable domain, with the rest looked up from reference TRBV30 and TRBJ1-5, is SQTIHQWPATLVQPVGSPLSLECTVEGTSNPNLYWYRQAAGRGLQLLFYSVGIGQISSEVPQNLSASRPQDRQFILSSKKLLLSDSGFYLCAWSRVDSNQPQHFGDGTRLSIL.

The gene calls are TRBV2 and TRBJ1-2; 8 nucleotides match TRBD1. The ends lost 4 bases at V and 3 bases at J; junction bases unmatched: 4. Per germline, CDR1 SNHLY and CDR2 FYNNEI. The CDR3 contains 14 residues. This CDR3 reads CASSVLDRDYGYTF. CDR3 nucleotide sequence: TGTGCCAGCAGTGTTTTGGACAGGGACTATGGCTACACCTTC.

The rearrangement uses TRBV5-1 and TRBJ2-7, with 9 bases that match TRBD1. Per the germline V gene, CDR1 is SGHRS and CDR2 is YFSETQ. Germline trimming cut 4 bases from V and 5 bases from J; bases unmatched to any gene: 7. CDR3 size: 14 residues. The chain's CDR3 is CASSMDRGGNEQYF. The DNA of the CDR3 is TGCGCCAGCAGCATGGACAGGGGCGGCAACGAGCAGTACTTC.

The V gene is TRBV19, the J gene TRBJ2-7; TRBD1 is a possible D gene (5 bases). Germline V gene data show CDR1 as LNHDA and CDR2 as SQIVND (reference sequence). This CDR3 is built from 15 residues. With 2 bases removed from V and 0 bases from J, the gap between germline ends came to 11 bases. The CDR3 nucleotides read TGTGCCAGTAGTATACGAGAGACAGCCTCCTACGAGCAGTACTTC. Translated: CASSIRETASYEQYF.